This passage covers 21 T cell receptor beta chains from one sample sequenced in a study of CD8 T cells in Susac syndrome. RNA, at about 0.5 to 1 ug, was reverse transcribed with random hexamers. TCRdb called the immunoSEQ multiplex PCR reads again in MiXCR, with one record for every CDR3 protein. The sample lists around 280,000 distinct CDR3 sequences, approximately 90% occurring once. Sequencing was performed on CD4+ T cells from PBMCs. The source of these receptors is a human donor with multiple sclerosis.

The J gene is TRBJ2-3, the V gene TRBV4-2; 7 nucleotides line up with TRBD2. Germline loops: CDR1 LGHNA, CDR2 YNFKEQ. CDR3 length: 16 residues. With 1 base clipped from V and 4 bases from J, the junction kept 8 bases outside the gene matches. The CDR3 sequence is CASSQGSAGLADTQYF. As DNA, the CDR3 is TGTGCCAGCAGCCAAGGATCAGCGGGACTCGCAGATACGCAGTATTTT.

V is TRBV7-3 and J is TRBJ1-1; the D gene is possibly TRBD1 (5 bases). The CDR3 runs to 15 residues. Germline CDR1 SGHTA, CDR2 FQGTGA. Trimming removed 5 bases at V and 2 bases at J, with 15 bases between. CDR3 in DNA: TGTGCCAGCAGCGCCCTGGGACCGATCAACACTGAAGCTTTCTTT. It encodes CASSALGPINTEAFF. Full variable domain (rest looked up from reference TRBV7-3 and TRBJ1-1): GAGVSQTPSNKVTEKGKYVELRCDPISGHTALYWYRQSLGQGPEFLIYFQGTGAADDSGLPNDRFFAVRPEGSVSTLKIQRTERGDSAVYLCASSALGPINTEAFFGQGTRLTVV.

The chain joins TRBV20-1 to TRBJ2-7; D may be TRBD1 or TRBD2 (5 bases each). The V and J ends lost 6 bases and 2 bases respectively, with 14 bases between them. CDR3 length: 13 residues. CDR1 and CDR2 from the germline V gene are DFQATT and SNEGSKA (reference sequence). CDR3 protein: CSAAGAFPYEQYF. The CDR3 nucleotides read TGCAGTGCCGCCGGGGCGTTTCCCTACGAGCAGTACTTC.

CDR3 region: CASSVVSSWGDYGYTF. For the CDR3, the DNA is TGTGCCAGCAGCGTAGTATCAAGTTGGGGGGACTATGGCTACACCTTC. The genes are TRBV9 and TRBJ1-2, with D possibly being TRBD1 (5 bases). The CDR3 runs to 16 residues. Germline CDR1 SGDLS, CDR2 YYNGEE. Between the trimmed V and J ends, which lost 0 bases and 3 bases, there was a span of 15 bases. Full variable domain (missing parts from reference TRBV9 and TRBJ1-2): DSGVTQTPKHLITATGQRVTLRCSPRSGDLSVYWYQQSLDQGLQFLIQYYNGEERAKGNILERFSAQQFPDLHSELNLSSLELGDSALYFCASSVVSSWGDYGYTFGSGTRLTVV.

The V gene is TRBV11-2, the J gene TRBJ2-7, with TRBD2 identical over 7 bases. Germline V gene data show CDR1 as SGHAT and CDR2 as FQNNGV. The CDR3 extends over 14 amino acids. With V trimmed by 2 bases and J by 3 bases, 4 bases remained unmatched. CDR3 amino acids: CASSLRGGNYEQYF. Here the CDR3 DNA reads TGTGCCAGCAGCTTACGGGGAGGGAACTACGAGCAGTACTTC.

CDR3 coding DNA: TGTGCCAGCACCCCCCGCCCGACCAATGAGCAGTTCTTC. It is translated as CASTPRPTNEQFF. V is TRBV12-3 or TRBV12-4 and J is TRBJ2-1, with D unclear. This CDR3 has 13 amino acids. Trimming pared 7 bases from V and 6 bases from J, leaving 13 bases between.

The chain is built from TRBV20-1 and TRBJ2-7; 8 bases agree with TRBD1. Germline values: CDR1 DFQATT, CDR2 SNEGSKA (reference sequence). The V gene end was trimmed by 5 bases and the J gene end by 3 bases; junction bases not matched to a gene: 6. This CDR3 spans 13 amino acids. CDR3 loop: CSASQGVVYEQYF. In DNA form, the CDR3 reads TGCAGTGCTTCACAGGGGGTGGTCTACGAGCAGTACTTC.

V gene TRBV12-5 combines with J gene TRBJ2-3; D gene ambiguous. CDR3 length equals 13 residues. V lost 2 bases and J 2 bases, leaving 5 bases between the germline ends. Per germline, CDR1 LGHNT and CDR2 FRNRAP. CDR3 DNA: TGTGCTAGTGGTTTGACCTACACAGATACGCAGTATTTT. Its protein product is CASGLTYTDTQYF.

The chain combines TRBV7-2 with TRBJ2-5; 10 bases line up with TRBD1. CDR1 is SGHTA and CDR2 is FQGNSA in the germline V gene. The trim removed 4 bases at V and 6 bases at J, leaving 2 bases unmatched. The CDR3 length is 13 residues. CDR3 sequence reads: CASSSDRGKTQYF. CDR3 DNA sequence: TGTGCCAGCAGCTCGGACAGGGGGAAGACCCAGTACTTC.

The rearrangement links TRBV7-9 to TRBJ2-1, with 7 bases identical to TRBD2. CDR1 is SEHNR, CDR2 FQNEAQ, per germline (reference sequence). Germline trimming cut 3 bases from V and 13 bases from J; bases unmatched to any gene: 15. The CDR3 length is 15 residues. CDR3 loop: CASSFRRAERDGQFF. CDR3 nucleotides: TGTGCCAGCAGCTTTAGGCGCGCTGAGCGGGATGGTCAGTTCTTC.

The chain carries TRBV6-2 or TRBV6-3 and TRBJ2-2; D unclear. The germline CDR1 and CDR2 sequences are MNHEY and SVGEGT. The CDR3 has 14 amino acids. V shed 5 bases and J shed 5 bases, with 12 bases lying between them. The CDR3 region is CASSPLRRTGELFF. The CDR3 DNA sequence: TGTGCCAGCAGTCCCCTTCGGCGAACCGGGGAGCTGTTTTTT.

CDR3 DNA sequence: TGCGCCAGCAGCTTCCGGGAGGCCCCAGATACGCAGTATTTT. Translation gives CASSFREAPDTQYF. The chain joins TRBV5-1 to TRBJ2-3, with TRBD2 matching over 7 bases. V was clipped by 2 bases and J by 4 bases; unmatched bases: 4. The V gene's germline CDR1 is SGHRS and CDR2 YFSETQ. This CDR3 is built from 14 residues.

J is TRBJ2-7 and V is TRBV2, with D hard to call. V lost 4 bases to trimming and J lost 3 bases, with 10 bases between them. Germline loops: CDR1 SNHLY, CDR2 FYNNEI. There are 13 residues in the CDR3. CDR3 in amino acids: CASSGVGDYEQYF. In DNA, the CDR3 is TGTGCCAGCAGTGGCGTGGGTGACTACGAGCAGTACTTC.

This chain uses TRBV19 with TRBJ1-5; D is uncertain. The CDR3 sequence is 14 residues long. Germline CDR1 and CDR2: LNHDA and SQIVND (reference sequence). The V end was cut by 4 bases, the J end by 5 bases, with 12 bases between. The CDR3 DNA sequence: TGTGCCAGTAGTACCGAGACCCGCCATCAGCCCCAGCATTTT. It yields the protein CASSTETRHQPQHF.

The rearrangement links TRBV9 to TRBJ2-6; 9 bases map to TRBD1. The V and J ends lost 0 bases and 4 bases, in that order; junction bases with no gene match: 5. CDR1 SGDLS and CDR2 YYNGEE come from the germline V gene. The CDR3 extends over 17 amino acids. The CDR3 sequence: CASSVGNRGQGANVLTF. CDR3 in DNA: TGTGCCAGCAGCGTAGGTAACAGGGGGCAAGGGGCCAACGTCCTGACTTTC.

This chain links TRBV5-1 with TRBJ2-3; tentative D call: TRBD2 (6 bases). V gave up 3 bases and J gave up 2 bases, with 10 bases separating them. The CDR3 has 14 amino acids. Germline loops: CDR1 SGHRS, CDR2 YFSETQ. The CDR3, as DNA: TGCGCCAGCAGCTCCCTAGCGAACACAGATACGCAGTATTTT. Protein: CASSSLANTDTQYF.

The chain uses TRBV12-3 or TRBV12-4 and TRBJ2-3; D might be TRBD2 (6 bases). V lost 5 bases to trimming and J lost 0 bases, with 18 bases between them. CDR3 length: 17 residues. This CDR3 reads CASSRSPGLGSTDTQYF. For the CDR3, the DNA is TGTGCCAGCAGTCGGAGCCCGGGACTGGGGAGCACAGATACGCAGTATTTT.

The chain recombines TRBV12-3 or TRBV12-4 with TRBJ1-6; D possibly corresponds to TRBD1 (6 bases). The CDR3 is 15 amino acids. The V end was cut by 5 bases, the J end by 0 bases, with 8 bases between. CDR3 in amino acids: CASSPTGSYNSPLHF. CDR3 DNA sequence: TGTGCCAGCAGTCCGACAGGCTCCTATAATTCACCCCTCCACTTT.

The rearrangement joins TRBV5-1 to TRBJ2-3; 8 positions agree with TRBD2. There are 15 residues in the CDR3. Germline V lookup: CDR1 SGHRS, CDR2 YFSETQ. V lost 0 bases to trimming and J lost 8 bases; unmatched junction nucleotides: 8. The CDR3 here is CASSLDGLARVTQYF. The CDR3, as DNA: TGCGCCAGCAGCTTGGATGGACTAGCAAGAGTTACGCAGTATTTT.

This chain uses TRBV20-1 with TRBJ2-2; 9 bases line up with TRBD1. The V gene's germline CDR1 is DFQATT and CDR2 SNEGSKA (reference sequence). The CDR3 covers 15 residues. With 6 bases clipped from V and 0 bases from J, the junction kept 5 bases outside the gene matches. CDR3 coding DNA: TGCAGTGCCCTACAGGGGGCAGCGAACACCGGGGAGCTGTTTTTT. Translating gives CSALQGAANTGELFF.

This clonotype was detected a few times. The J gene is TRBJ2-7, the V gene TRBV30, with 15 bases identical to TRBD2. The ends lost 5 bases at V and 6 bases at J; junction bases unmatched: 14. The CDR3 runs 17 residues. Germline V gene data show CDR1 as GTSNPN and CDR2 as SVGIG (reference sequence). The CDR3: CAWPGLAGGNRTAEQYF. The CDR3 nucleotides are TGTGCCTGGCCGGGACTAGCGGGGGGTAATCGTACCGCCGAGCAGTACTTC.